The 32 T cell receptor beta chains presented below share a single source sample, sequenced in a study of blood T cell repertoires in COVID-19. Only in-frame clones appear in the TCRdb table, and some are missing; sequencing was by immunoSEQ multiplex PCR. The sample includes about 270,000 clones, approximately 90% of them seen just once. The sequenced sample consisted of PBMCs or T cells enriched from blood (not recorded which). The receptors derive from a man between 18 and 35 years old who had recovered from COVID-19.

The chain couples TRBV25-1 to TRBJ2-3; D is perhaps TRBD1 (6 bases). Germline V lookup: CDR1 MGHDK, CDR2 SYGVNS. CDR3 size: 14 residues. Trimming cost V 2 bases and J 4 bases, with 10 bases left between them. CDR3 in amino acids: CASSERGSSDTQYF. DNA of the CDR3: TGTGCCAGCAGTGAAAGGGGGAGCTCAGATACGCAGTATTTT.

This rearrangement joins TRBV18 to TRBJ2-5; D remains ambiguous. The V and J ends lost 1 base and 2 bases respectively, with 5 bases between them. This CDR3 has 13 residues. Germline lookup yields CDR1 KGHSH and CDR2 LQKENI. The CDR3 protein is CASSPQEQETQYF. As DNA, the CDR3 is TGTGCCAGCTCACCACAGGAGCAAGAGACCCAGTACTTC.

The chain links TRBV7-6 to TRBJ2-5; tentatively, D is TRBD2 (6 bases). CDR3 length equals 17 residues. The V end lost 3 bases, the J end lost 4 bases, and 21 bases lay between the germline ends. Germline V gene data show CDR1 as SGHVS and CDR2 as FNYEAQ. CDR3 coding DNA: TGTGCCAGCAGCTTGGCCCGGCACCACGGAGGGAGAGAGACCCAGTACTTC. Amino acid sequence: CASSLARHHGGRETQYF.

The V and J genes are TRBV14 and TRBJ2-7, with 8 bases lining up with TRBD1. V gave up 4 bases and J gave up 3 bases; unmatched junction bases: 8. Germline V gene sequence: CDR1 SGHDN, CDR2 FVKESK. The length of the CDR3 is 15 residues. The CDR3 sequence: CASSLPGTGIYEQYF. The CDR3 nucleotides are TGTGCCAGCAGCCTTCCCGGGACAGGAATCTACGAGCAGTACTTC.

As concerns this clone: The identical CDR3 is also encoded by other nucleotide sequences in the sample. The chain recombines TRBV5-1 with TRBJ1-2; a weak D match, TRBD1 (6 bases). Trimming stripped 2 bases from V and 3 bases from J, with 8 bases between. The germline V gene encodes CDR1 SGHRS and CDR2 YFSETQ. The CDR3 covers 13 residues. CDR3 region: CASSFGGDYGYTF. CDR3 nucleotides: TGCGCCAGCAGCTTTGGGGGCGACTATGGCTACACCTTC.

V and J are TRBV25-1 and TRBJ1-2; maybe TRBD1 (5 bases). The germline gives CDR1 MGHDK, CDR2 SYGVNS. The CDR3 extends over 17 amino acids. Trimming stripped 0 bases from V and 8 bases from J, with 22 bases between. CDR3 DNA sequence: TGTGCCAGCAGTGAATATGCCCTTGGGGGGGGAAGGGGCGGCTACACCTTC. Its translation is CASSEYALGGGRGGYTF.

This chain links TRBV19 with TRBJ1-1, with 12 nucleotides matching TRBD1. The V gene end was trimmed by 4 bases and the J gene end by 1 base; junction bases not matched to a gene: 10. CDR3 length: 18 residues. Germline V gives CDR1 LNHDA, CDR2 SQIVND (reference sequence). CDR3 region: CASSTFRDRGRRNTEAFF. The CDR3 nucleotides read TGTGCCAGTAGTACCTTCCGGGACAGGGGGCGTCGGAACACTGAAGCTTTCTTT.

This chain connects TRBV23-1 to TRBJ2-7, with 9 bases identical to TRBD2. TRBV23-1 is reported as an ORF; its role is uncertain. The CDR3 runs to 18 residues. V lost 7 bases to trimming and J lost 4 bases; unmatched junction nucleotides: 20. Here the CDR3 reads CASTPQGSPCGREYEQYF. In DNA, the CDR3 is TGCGCCAGCACCCCGCAAGGCTCCCCCTGCGGGAGGGAGTACGAGCAGTACTTC.

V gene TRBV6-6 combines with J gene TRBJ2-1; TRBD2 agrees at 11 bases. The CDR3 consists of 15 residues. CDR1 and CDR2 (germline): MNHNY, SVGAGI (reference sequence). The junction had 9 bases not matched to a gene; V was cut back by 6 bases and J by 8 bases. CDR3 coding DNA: TGTGCCAGCAGATCTCTAGCGGGGGGAAGCCATGAGCAGTTCTTC. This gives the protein CASRSLAGGSHEQFF.

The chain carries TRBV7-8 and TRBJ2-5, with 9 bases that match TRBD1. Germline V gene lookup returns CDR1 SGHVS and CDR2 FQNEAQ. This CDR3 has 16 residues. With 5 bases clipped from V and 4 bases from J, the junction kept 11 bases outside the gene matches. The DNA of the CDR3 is TGTGCCAGCAGCCCCCCCGGGACAGGGAAGTTAGAGACCCAGTACTTC. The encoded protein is CASSPPGTGKLETQYF.

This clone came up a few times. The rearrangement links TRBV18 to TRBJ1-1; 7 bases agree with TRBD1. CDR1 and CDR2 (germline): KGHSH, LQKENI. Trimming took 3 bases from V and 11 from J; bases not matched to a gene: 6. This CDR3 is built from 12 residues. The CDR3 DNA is TGTGCCAGCTCACCCCGACAGGGAGAGGCTTTCTTT. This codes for CASSPRQGEAFF.

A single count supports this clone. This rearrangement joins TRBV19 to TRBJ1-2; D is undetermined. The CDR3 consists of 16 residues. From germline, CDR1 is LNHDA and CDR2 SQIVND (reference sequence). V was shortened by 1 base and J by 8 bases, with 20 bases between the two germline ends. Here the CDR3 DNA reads TGTGCCAGTAGTATAGGGATTTCTCGGGGAGCTGGGGGCTACACCTTC. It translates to CASSIGISRGAGGYTF.

CDR3: CASSNLSEDSYEQYF. Written as DNA, the CDR3 is TGTGCCAGCAGTAATCTATCTGAGGACTCCTACGAGCAGTACTTC. This chain joins TRBV27 and TRBJ2-7, with no clear D. Germline-derived CDR1 and CDR2 are MNHEY and SMNVEV (reference sequence). Deletions cut 5 bases from V and 0 bases from J, with 14 bases between. The CDR3 is made up of 15 amino acids.

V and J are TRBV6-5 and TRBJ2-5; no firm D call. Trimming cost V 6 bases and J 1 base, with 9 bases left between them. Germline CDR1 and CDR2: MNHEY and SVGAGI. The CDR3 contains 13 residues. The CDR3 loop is CASSPQIQETQYF. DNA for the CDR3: TGTGCCAGCAGCCCACAAATCCAAGAGACCCAGTACTTC.

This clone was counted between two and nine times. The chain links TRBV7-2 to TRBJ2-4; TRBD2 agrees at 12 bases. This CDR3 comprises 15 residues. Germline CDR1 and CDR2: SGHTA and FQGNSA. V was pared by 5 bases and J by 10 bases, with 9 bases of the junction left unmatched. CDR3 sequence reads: CASSKPSGGAWIQYF. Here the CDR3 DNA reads TGTGCCAGCAGCAAACCTAGCGGGGGGGCTTGGATTCAGTACTTC.

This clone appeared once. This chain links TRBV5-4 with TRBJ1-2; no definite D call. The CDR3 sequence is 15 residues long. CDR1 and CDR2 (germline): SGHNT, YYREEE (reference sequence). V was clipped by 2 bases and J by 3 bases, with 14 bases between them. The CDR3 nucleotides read TGTGCCAGCAGCTTCGCGGCGGCAGAGCACTATGGCTACACCTTC. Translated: CASSFAAAEHYGYTF.

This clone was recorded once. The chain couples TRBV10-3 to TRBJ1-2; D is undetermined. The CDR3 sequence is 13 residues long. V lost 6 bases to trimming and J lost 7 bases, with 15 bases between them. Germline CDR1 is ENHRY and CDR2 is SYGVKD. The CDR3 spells CAISGDRRLGYTF. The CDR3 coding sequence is TGTGCCATCAGCGGGGATCGCCGGCTTGGCTACACCTTC.

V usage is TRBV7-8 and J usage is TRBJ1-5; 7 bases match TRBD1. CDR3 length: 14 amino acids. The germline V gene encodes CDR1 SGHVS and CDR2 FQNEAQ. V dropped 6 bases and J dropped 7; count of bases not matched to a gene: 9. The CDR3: CASSSRDSSQPQHF. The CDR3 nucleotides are TGTGCCAGCAGTTCCCGGGACAGCAGCCAGCCCCAGCATTTT.

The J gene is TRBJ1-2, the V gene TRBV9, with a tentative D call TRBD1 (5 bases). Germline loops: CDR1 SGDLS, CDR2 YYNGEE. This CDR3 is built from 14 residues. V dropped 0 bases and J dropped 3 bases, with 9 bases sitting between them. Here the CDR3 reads CASSVGPQDYGYTF. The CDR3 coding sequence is TGTGCCAGCAGCGTAGGTCCACAGGACTATGGCTACACCTTC.

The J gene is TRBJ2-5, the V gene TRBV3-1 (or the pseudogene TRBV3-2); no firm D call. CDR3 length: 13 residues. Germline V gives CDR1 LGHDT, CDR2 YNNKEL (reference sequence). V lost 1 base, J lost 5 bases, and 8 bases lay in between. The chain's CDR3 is CASSQVNRETQYF. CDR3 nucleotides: TGTGCCAGCAGCCAAGTTAATCGGGAGACCCAGTACTTC.

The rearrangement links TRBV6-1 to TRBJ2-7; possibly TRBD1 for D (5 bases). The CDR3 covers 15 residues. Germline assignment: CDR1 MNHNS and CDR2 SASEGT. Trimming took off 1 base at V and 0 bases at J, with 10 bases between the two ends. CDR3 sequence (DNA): TGTGCCAGCAGTGAAGGCCAGGGATTCTCCTACGAGCAGTACTTC. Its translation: CASSEGQGFSYEQYF.

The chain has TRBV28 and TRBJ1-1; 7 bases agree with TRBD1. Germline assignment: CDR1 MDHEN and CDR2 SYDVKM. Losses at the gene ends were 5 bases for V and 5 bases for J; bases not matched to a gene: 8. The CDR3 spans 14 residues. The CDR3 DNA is TGTGCCAGCAGTCTACGACAGGGACGGACTGAAGCTTTCTTT. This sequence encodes CASSLRQGRTEAFF.

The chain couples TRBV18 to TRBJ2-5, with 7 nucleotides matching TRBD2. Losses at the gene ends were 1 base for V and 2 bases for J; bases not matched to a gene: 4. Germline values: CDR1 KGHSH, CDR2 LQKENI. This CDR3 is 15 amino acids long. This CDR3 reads CASSPRGGGQETQYF. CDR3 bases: TGTGCCAGCTCACCACGGGGCGGGGGACAAGAGACCCAGTACTTC.

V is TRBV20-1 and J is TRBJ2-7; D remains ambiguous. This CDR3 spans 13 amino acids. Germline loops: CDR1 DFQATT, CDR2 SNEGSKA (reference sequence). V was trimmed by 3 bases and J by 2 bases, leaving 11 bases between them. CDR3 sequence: CSASRGFTYEQYF. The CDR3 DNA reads TGCAGTGCTAGTCGCGGATTTACCTACGAGCAGTACTTC.

The CDR3 protein is CASRRGLGGVQYF. The DNA of the CDR3 is TGTGCCAGCAGGCGGGGATTAGGAGGGGTGCAGTACTTC. The chain recombines TRBV6-5 with TRBJ2-7, with D maybe TRBD2 (6 bases). The ends were cut back, 6 bases at V and 9 bases at J, with 18 bases in the middle. The V gene's germline CDR1 is MNHEY and CDR2 SVGAGI. This CDR3 comprises 13 residues.

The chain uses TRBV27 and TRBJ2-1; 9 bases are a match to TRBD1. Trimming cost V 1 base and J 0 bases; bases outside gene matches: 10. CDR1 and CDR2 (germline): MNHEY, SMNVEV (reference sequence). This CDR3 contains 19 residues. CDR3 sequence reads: CASSLFGTGQSSSYNEQFF. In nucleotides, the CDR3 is TGTGCCAGCAGTTTATTTGGGACAGGGCAATCCAGCTCCTACAATGAGCAGTTCTTC.

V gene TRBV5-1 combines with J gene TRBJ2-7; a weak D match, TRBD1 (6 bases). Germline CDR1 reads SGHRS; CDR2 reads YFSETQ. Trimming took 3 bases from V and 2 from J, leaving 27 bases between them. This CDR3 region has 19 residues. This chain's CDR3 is CASSWGYLNPTGATYEQYF. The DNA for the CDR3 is TGCGCCAGCAGCTGGGGCTATCTGAACCCGACAGGAGCAACCTACGAGCAGTACTTC.

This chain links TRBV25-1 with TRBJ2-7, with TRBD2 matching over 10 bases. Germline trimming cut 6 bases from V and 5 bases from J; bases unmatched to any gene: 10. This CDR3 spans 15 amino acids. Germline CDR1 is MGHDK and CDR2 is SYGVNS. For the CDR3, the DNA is TGTGCCAGCAGGTCCAGCGGGGGGGCCTTCCACGAGCAGTACTTC. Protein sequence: CASRSSGGAFHEQYF.

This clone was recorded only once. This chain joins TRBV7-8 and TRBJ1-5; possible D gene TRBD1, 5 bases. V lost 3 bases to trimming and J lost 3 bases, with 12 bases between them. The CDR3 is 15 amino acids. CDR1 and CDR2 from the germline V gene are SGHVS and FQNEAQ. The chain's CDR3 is CASSLQWDSNQPQHF. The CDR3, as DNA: TGTGCCAGCAGCTTGCAATGGGACTCCAATCAGCCCCAGCATTTT.

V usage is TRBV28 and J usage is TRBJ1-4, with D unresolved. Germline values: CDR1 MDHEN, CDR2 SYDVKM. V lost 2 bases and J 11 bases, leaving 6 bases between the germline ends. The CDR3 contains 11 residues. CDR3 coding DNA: TGTGCCAGCAGTTTAGCGGGGAAACTGTTTTTT. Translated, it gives CASSLAGKLFF.

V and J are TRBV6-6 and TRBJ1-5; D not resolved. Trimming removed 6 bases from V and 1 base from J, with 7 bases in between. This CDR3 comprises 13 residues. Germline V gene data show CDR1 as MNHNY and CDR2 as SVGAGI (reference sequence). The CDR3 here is CASSAVSNQPQHF. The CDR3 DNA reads TGTGCCAGCAGCGCGGTCAGCAATCAGCCCCAGCATTTT.

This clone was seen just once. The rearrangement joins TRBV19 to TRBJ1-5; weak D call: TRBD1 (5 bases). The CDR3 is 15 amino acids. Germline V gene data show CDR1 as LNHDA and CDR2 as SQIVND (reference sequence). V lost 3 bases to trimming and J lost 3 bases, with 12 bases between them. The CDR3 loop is CASSMAGRNNQPQHF. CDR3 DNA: TGTGCCAGTAGTATGGCGGGGCGCAACAATCAGCCCCAGCATTTT.